The rows below give T cell receptor beta chains drawn from one sample of a study of Ad26.COV2.S vaccination and SARS-CoV-2 variants. Produced via immunoSEQ multiplex PCR; TCRdb's table is partial and in-frame only. The data show hundreds of thousands of clones, around nine tenths seen once. The material was peripheral blood, obtained in a trial of Ad26.COV2.S vaccine versus placebo. All receptors derive from a person aged 18-60 years who received the Ad26.COV2.S COVID-19 vaccine or a placebo. The CDR3 runs from the conserved cysteine through the conserved F or W. D genes are given only for firm matches. Not every row has a clone size; where given, it reads once, few, many or a size class.

cdr3_aa	cdr3_nt	d_call	v_call	j_call	clone_size
CASSLAGDSWNTEAFF	TGTGCCAGCAGCTTAGCTGGGGACTCCTGGAACACTGAAGCTTTCTTT	NA	TRBV7-9	TRBJ1-1	NA
CAWDREAGELFF	TGTGCCTGGGACAGGGAGGCCGGGGAGCTGTTTTTT	NA	TRBV30	TRBJ2-2	NA
CAWSAGADTQYF	TGTGCCTGGAGTGCCGGTGCGGATACGCAGTATTTT	NA	TRBV30	TRBJ2-3	NA
CASSIMWENTGELFF	TGTGCCAGTAGTATCATGTGGGAGAACACCGGGGAGCTGTTTTTT	NA	TRBV19	TRBJ2-2	NA
CASSLEASGSWASDNEQFF	TGCGCCAGCAGCTTGGAGGCTAGCGGGAGTTGGGCTTCAGACAATGAGCAGTTCTTC	TRBD2	TRBV5-1	TRBJ2-1	NA
CASSRGGTASGNTIYF	TGTGCCAGCAGTCGAGGGGGTACAGCCTCTGGAAACACCATATATTTT	NA	TRBV28	TRBJ1-3	NA
CASSDGSLAGETQYF	TGCGCCAGCTCAGACGGATCACTAGCTGGAGAGACCCAGTACTTC	NA	TRBV5-1	TRBJ2-5	NA
CASSRDRDNSPLHF	TGTGCCAGCAGTAGGGACAGAGACAATTCACCCCTCCACTTT	TRBD1	TRBV6-4	TRBJ1-6	NA
CAWSGTGASPLHF	TGTGCCTGGAGCGGGACAGGGGCTTCACCCCTCCACTTT	TRBD1	TRBV30	TRBJ1-6	NA
CASQGGSYEQYF	TGTGCCTCTCAGGGGGGCTCCTACGAGCAGTACTTC	NA	TRBV5-5	TRBJ2-7	NA
CASSIVGGTGELFF	TGTGCCAGTAGTATAGTGGGTGGCACCGGGGAGCTGTTTTTT	NA	TRBV19	TRBJ2-2	NA
CASSRTGIEKLFF	TGTGCCAGCAGCAGGACAGGGATTGAAAAACTGTTTTTT	TRBD1	TRBV6-5	TRBJ1-4	NA
CASSDSLSSYNEQFF	TGCGCCAGCAGTGACAGCCTCAGCTCCTACAATGAGCAGTTCTTC	NA	TRBV4-1	TRBJ2-1	NA
CASSINMATNEKLFF	TGTGCCAGTAGTATCAACATGGCAACTAATGAAAAACTGTTTTTT	NA	TRBV19	TRBJ1-4	NA
CASSLGKGSIAKNIQYF	TGTGCCAGCAGCTTGGGAAAAGGATCCATAGCCAAAAACATTCAGTACTTC	NA	TRBV7-2	TRBJ2-4	NA
CASGTVNTEAFF	TGTGCCAGCGGGACGGTGAACACTGAAGCTTTCTTT	NA	TRBV18	TRBJ1-1	NA
CASSLTGLEPQYF	TGCGCCAGCAGCCTGACAGGGCTAGAACCGCAGTACTTC	TRBD1	TRBV5-1	TRBJ2-7	NA
CASRPGTGVEKLFF	TGTGCCAGCAGGCCCGGGACAGGGGTTGAAAAACTGTTTTTT	TRBD1	TRBV27	TRBJ1-4	NA
CSASRRVGGETQYF	TGCAGTGCTAGTCGGCGGGTAGGGGGGGAGACCCAGTACTTC	NA	TRBV20-1	TRBJ2-5	NA
CASSQDRPYHYNEQFF	TGTGCCAGCAGCCAAGACCGGCCTTACCACTACAATGAGCAGTTCTTC	NA	TRBV3-1/TRBV3-2	TRBJ2-1	NA
CASRLDEGDGYTF	TGTGCCAGCCGATTAGATGAGGGGGATGGCTACACCTTC	NA	TRBV28	TRBJ1-2	NA
CASSQDSTRGLSPPHF	TGTGCCAGCAGCCAAGATAGTACCAGGGGGCTTTCACCCCCCCACTTT	TRBD1	TRBV4-2	TRBJ1-6	NA
CASSEGLQETQYF	TGTGCCAGCAGTGAAGGGTTGCAAGAGACCCAGTACTTC	NA	TRBV25-1	TRBJ2-5	once
CASSSPAGVNTEAFF	TGTGCCAGCAGTTCGCCCGCAGGGGTGAACACTGAAGCTTTCTTT	NA	TRBV28	TRBJ1-1	NA
CASSSQLLKDGYTF	TGTGCCAGCAGTTCCCAACTTTTGAAAGATGGCTACACCTTC	NA	TRBV6-5	TRBJ1-2	NA
CASSSPGETYEQYF	TGTGCCAGCAGTTCCCCCGGGGAAACCTACGAGCAGTACTTC	NA	TRBV28	TRBJ2-7	NA
CASSYLAGRDYEKLFF	TGTGCCAGCAGTTACCTCGCCGGCAGGGATTATGAAAAACTGTTTTTT	NA	TRBV6-2/TRBV6-3	TRBJ1-4	NA
CASSLDRAPEEKLFF	TGCGCCAGCAGCCTAGACAGAGCCCCCGAGGAAAAACTGTTTTTT	NA	TRBV5-1	TRBJ1-4	once
CASSPQGNTEAFF	TGTGCCAGCAGTCCACAGGGGAACACTGAAGCTTTCTTT	NA	TRBV6-5	TRBJ1-1	NA
CASTKTLQGANEQYF	TGTGCCAGTACCAAGACCCTACAGGGGGCGAACGAGCAGTACTTC	TRBD1	TRBV19	TRBJ2-7	NA
CASSRQEGTEAFF	TGTGCCAGCAGTCGACAGGAGGGGACTGAAGCTTTCTTT	NA	TRBV12-3/TRBV12-4	TRBJ1-1	NA
CASSLVWTSTSPLHF	TGTGCCAGCAGCTTAGTCTGGACAAGTACATCACCCCTCCACTTT	NA	TRBV7-2	TRBJ1-6	NA
CASSPRRGYEQYF	TGTGCCAGCAGCCCTCGGCGTGGCTACGAGCAGTACTTC	NA	TRBV7-2	TRBJ2-7	NA
CASSYRGDEKLFF	TGTGCCAGCAGTTACCGGGGGGACGAAAAACTGTTTTTT	NA	TRBV6-2/TRBV6-3	TRBJ1-4	NA
CASRITGGLIAGELFF	TGCGCCAGCAGGATAACAGGGGGATTAATAGCCGGGGAGCTGTTTTTT	TRBD1	TRBV4-1	TRBJ2-2	NA
CASSLKREGGRDTQYF	TGTGCCAGCAGCCTTAAGCGGGAAGGGGGTAGGGATACGCAGTATTTT	NA	TRBV13	TRBJ2-3	NA
CSASQGSSSYEQYF	TGCAGTGCTAGTCAGGGGAGTTCTTCCTACGAGCAGTACTTC	NA	TRBV20-1	TRBJ2-7	NA
CASSLVTGGSEAFF	TGTGCCAGCAGCTTGGTAACAGGGGGTTCTGAAGCTTTCTTT	TRBD1	TRBV5-6	TRBJ1-1	NA
CASSQVAGQELHF	TGTGCCAGCAGCCAAGTCGCTGGACAGGAGTTGCATTTT	TRBD1	TRBV3-1/TRBV3-2	TRBJ1-5	NA
CASSFGWGTEAFF	TGTGCCAGCAGTTTTGGCTGGGGAACTGAAGCTTTCTTT	NA	TRBV12-3/TRBV12-4	TRBJ1-1	NA
CATSPRGLNEKLFF	TGTGCCACCAGCCCCCGGGGGCTTAATGAAAAACTGTTTTTT	NA	TRBV15	TRBJ1-4	once
CASSTSGTGSNEQFF	TGTGCCAGCAGCACTTCCGGGACAGGGAGCAATGAGCAGTTCTTC	TRBD1	TRBV7-3	TRBJ2-1	NA
CASSLQTGKDTEAFF	TGTGCCAGCAGCTTACAAACAGGGAAGGACACTGAAGCTTTCTTT	NA	TRBV7-3	TRBJ1-1	NA
CATSRVNSGNTIYF	TGTGCCACCAGCAGGGTAAACTCTGGAAACACCATATATTTT	NA	TRBV15	TRBJ1-3	NA
CASRRGQGDSDEQYF	TGCGCCAGCAGGCGGGGACAGGGGGATTCCGACGAGCAGTACTTC	TRBD1	TRBV23-1	TRBJ2-7	NA
CASSPGHLNTEAFF	TGTGCCAGCAGCCCGGGACATCTGAACACTGAAGCTTTCTTT	NA	TRBV9	TRBJ1-1	NA
CASSQQDGEQYF	TGTGCCAGCTCACAGCAGGACGGCGAGCAGTACTTC	NA	TRBV18	TRBJ2-7	NA
CASSPQTESYGYTF	TGCGCCAGCAGCCCGCAGACAGAGTCCTATGGCTACACCTTC	NA	TRBV5-1	TRBJ1-2	NA
CASRGGQSMNTEAFF	TGTGCCAGCAGGGGGGGACAGTCGATGAACACTGAAGCTTTCTTT	TRBD1	TRBV2	TRBJ1-1	NA
CASSPRTVGVLTF	TGTGCCAGCAGCCCGAGGACCGTGGGCGTCCTGACTTTC	NA	TRBV7-2	TRBJ2-6	NA
CASSPPPGARVRETQYF	TGTGCCAGCTCACCACCTCCGGGGGCGCGGGTTCGAGAGACCCAGTACTTC	NA	TRBV18	TRBJ2-5	once